These 19 T cell receptor beta chains originate from one sample sequenced in a study of blood T cell repertoires in COVID-19. Assay used: immunoSEQ multiplex PCR; TCRdb lists only in-frame clones, some missing. Among about 42,000 clones listed, 70% to 80% were seen once. The sample was peripheral blood. The receptors derive from a man aged 70-80 years with active or convalescent COVID-19.

The chain joins TRBV11-2 to TRBJ1-1; D not certain. CDR3 size: 15 residues. Trimming took off 1 base at V and 0 bases at J, with 9 bases between the two ends. The V gene's germline CDR1 is SGHAT and CDR2 FQNNGV. CDR3 loop: CASSLGPGMNTEAFF. For the CDR3, the DNA is TGTGCCAGCAGCTTAGGTCCGGGGATGAACACTGAAGCTTTCTTT.

The chain is built from TRBV18 and TRBJ1-4; TRBD1 agrees at 12 bases. The CDR3 has 16 amino acids. V was clipped by 0 bases and J by 5 bases; unmatched bases: 1. Germline V gives CDR1 KGHSH, CDR2 LQKENI. The CDR3 DNA follows: TGTGCCAGCTCACCACCGGGACAGGGGGCGAATGAAAAACTGTTTTTT. It yields the protein CASSPPGQGANEKLFF.

J is TRBJ1-4 and V is TRBV2; no reliable D call. Between the trimmed V and J ends, which lost 4 bases and 3 bases, there was a span of 9 bases. This CDR3 has 14 residues. Germline CDR1 and CDR2: SNHLY and FYNNEI. The CDR3 loop is CASSVGRANEKLFF. DNA for the CDR3: TGTGCCAGCAGTGTGGGGAGGGCTAATGAAAAACTGTTTTTT.

The chain links TRBV7-9 to TRBJ2-3, with 15 bases aligning to TRBD2. In germline, CDR1 is SEHNR, CDR2 FQNEAQ (reference sequence). The CDR3 is made up of 19 amino acids. Germline trimming cut 5 bases from V and 0 bases from J; bases unmatched to any gene: 9. The CDR3 reads CASSAILGLAGGSTDTQYF. The DNA of the CDR3 is TGTGCCAGCAGCGCCATCCTGGGACTAGCGGGGGGTAGCACAGATACGCAGTATTTT.

This sequence joins TRBV18 and TRBJ1-3; TRBD1 matches 8 bases. Germline loops: CDR1 KGHSH, CDR2 LQKENI. CDR3 size: 14 residues. Trimming cost V 4 bases and J 4 bases; bases outside gene matches: 3. The CDR3 DNA sequence: TGTGCCAGCTCACTTGGGACAGGCGGAAACACCATATATTTT. Protein sequence: CASSLGTGGNTIYF.

This clone was seen just once. J is TRBJ1-2 and V is TRBV29-1; D might be TRBD1 (5 bases). The ends were cut back, 7 bases at V and 8 bases at J, with 23 bases in the middle. This CDR3 is 14 amino acids long. Per the germline V gene, CDR1 is SQVTM and CDR2 is ANQGSEA. CDR3 amino acids: CSAFYQGLLQGYTF. DNA of the CDR3: TGCAGCGCCTTTTACCAGGGTCTGTTACAAGGCTACACCTTC.

The rearrangement uses TRBV2 and TRBJ2-3; 9 bases fit TRBD1. From germline, CDR1 is SNHLY and CDR2 FYNNEI. J lost 4 bases, V lost 7 bases, and 9 bases had no gene match. CDR3 length equals 15 residues. CDR3 residues: CASTKGQGLSDTQYF. The CDR3 coding sequence is TGTGCCAGCACTAAGGGACAGGGATTGTCAGATACGCAGTATTTT.

The CDR3 DNA is TGTGCCAGCAGTTACGCGGGGGGCGGTGGCAGGGCTTTCTTT. It encodes CASSYAGGGGRAFF. This chain joins TRBV6-5 and TRBJ1-1, with a possible D match to TRBD1 (6 bases). Trimming pared 2 bases from V and 11 bases from J, leaving 18 bases between. The CDR3 sequence is 14 residues long. Per the germline V gene, CDR1 is MNHEY and CDR2 is SVGAGI.

There are a few counts of this clone. This rearrangement joins TRBV10-3 to TRBJ2-7; D is perhaps TRBD2 (6 bases). The length of the CDR3 is 13 residues. Germline V lookup: CDR1 ENHRY, CDR2 SYGVKD. Trimming shortened V by 3 bases and J by 5 bases, and 11 bases separated the two germline ends. CDR3 sequence: CAISDRGRNEQYF. CDR3 coding DNA: TGTGCCATCAGTGACAGAGGGAGGAACGAGCAGTACTTC.

This chain links TRBV2 with TRBJ1-2, with D unresolved. The CDR3 has 15 residues. Between the trimmed V and J ends, which lost 4 bases and 6 bases, there was a span of 18 bases. The germline V gene has CDR1 SNHLY and CDR2 FYNNEI. CDR3 amino acids: CASSGHRFQPHGYTF. CDR3 coding DNA: TGTGCCAGCAGTGGTCACCGGTTCCAACCCCATGGCTACACCTTC. Together with reference TRBV2 and TRBJ1-2, the CDR3 gives the full variable domain: EPEVTQTPSHQVTQMGQEVILRCVPISNHLYFYWYRQILGQKVEFLVSFYNNEISEKSEIFDDQFSVERPDGSNFTLKIRSTKLEDSAMYFCASSGHRFQPHGYTFGSGTRLTVV.

The gene calls are TRBV6-5 and TRBJ2-2, with 9 positions matching TRBD1. The CDR3 extends over 15 amino acids. Germline V lookup: CDR1 MNHEY, CDR2 SVGAGI. V gave up 6 bases and J gave up 4 bases; unmatched junction bases: 6. The CDR3 region has the DNA TGTGCCAGCAGAACCGGACAGGGGAGCACCGGGGAGCTGTTTTTT. Residues: CASRTGQGSTGELFF.

The chain combines TRBV7-6 with TRBJ1-3, with 7 bases identical to TRBD1. Germline V gene sequence: CDR1 SGHVS, CDR2 FNYEAQ. The length of the CDR3 is 12 residues. V lost 3 bases and J lost 9; bases outside the gene matches: 2. In DNA form, the CDR3 reads TGTGCCAGCAGCTTTCAGGGGGGCACCATATATTTT. It specifies CASSFQGGTIYF.

The genes are TRBV28 and TRBJ2-5; TRBD2 is a possible D gene (6 bases). Between the trimmed V and J ends, which lost 10 bases and 5 bases, there was a span of 11 bases. Germline lookup yields CDR1 MDHEN and CDR2 SYDVKM. The CDR3 runs to 11 residues. CDR3 sequence reads: CAIHRGETQYF. The CDR3 nucleotides read TGTGCCATCCACCGGGGGGAGACCCAGTACTTC.

V usage is TRBV5-5 and J usage is TRBJ1-3; D gene unclear. The V gene lost 3 bases and the J gene lost 5 bases, with 15 bases spanning the gap. Per germline, CDR1 SGHKS and CDR2 YYEKEE (reference sequence). This CDR3 spans 15 amino acids. CDR3 residues: CASSYGDWLRNTIYF. For the CDR3, the DNA is TGTGCCAGCAGCTACGGAGATTGGCTTAGAAACACCATATATTTT.

The chain combines TRBV12-3 or TRBV12-4 with TRBJ1-1, with D uncertain. CDR3 length: 12 amino acids. The V end lost 6 bases, the J end lost 3 bases, and 8 bases lay between the germline ends. The CDR3 DNA reads as TGTGCCAGCAGCCGGGGTGACACTGAAGCTTTCTTT. Translating it yields CASSRGDTEAFF.

The chain employs TRBV7-8 and TRBJ1-5, with 7 bases lining up with TRBD1. Trimming at V came to 3 bases and at J to 4 bases, leaving 6 bases not matched to a gene. Germline CDR1 and CDR2: SGHVS and FQNEAQ. This CDR3 region has 15 residues. The CDR3, as DNA: TGTGCCAGCAGCTTTGGGCAGGGGGTTAATCAGCCCCAGCATTTT. Its translation: CASSFGQGVNQPQHF.

This clone was seen only a few times. This chain links TRBV18 with TRBJ1-1; maybe TRBD1 (6 bases). The CDR3 loop spans 14 amino acids. With 2 bases removed from V and 2 bases from J, the gap between germline ends came to 9 bases. From germline, CDR1 is KGHSH and CDR2 LQKENI. CDR3 region: CASSPGQSNTEAFF. In nucleotides, the CDR3 is TGTGCCAGCTCACCAGGACAGAGTAACACTGAAGCTTTCTTT.

The chain joins TRBV28 to TRBJ1-2; no clear D gene. From germline, CDR1 is MDHEN and CDR2 SYDVKM. This CDR3 contains 16 residues. V was cut by 7 bases and J by 7 bases, with 25 bases left in between. The CDR3 bases are TGTGCCAGCACCCGCCCCATAGGACTTTCTAGCGGTGGCTACACCTTC. Amino acid sequence: CASTRPIGLSSGGYTF.

This clone was picked up one time. This sequence joins TRBV5-1 and TRBJ2-3, with TRBD2 matching over 12 bases. Germline CDR1 SGHRS, CDR2 YFSETQ. This CDR3 is 17 amino acids long. The V gene end was trimmed by 4 bases and the J gene end by 4 bases; junction bases not matched to a gene: 10. CDR3 in DNA: TGCGCCAGCAGCCCCTCCCGGGCTAGCGGGGGGGCAGATACGCAGTATTTT. Translation gives CASSPSRASGGADTQYF. Using reference TRBV5-1 and TRBJ2-3 for the parts outside the CDR3, the full variable domain is KAGVTQTPRYLIKTRGQQVTLSCSPISGHRSVSWYQQTPGQGLQFLFEYFSETQRNKGNFPGRFSGRQFSNSRSEMNVSTLELGDSALYLCASSPSRASGGADTQYFGPGTRLTVL.